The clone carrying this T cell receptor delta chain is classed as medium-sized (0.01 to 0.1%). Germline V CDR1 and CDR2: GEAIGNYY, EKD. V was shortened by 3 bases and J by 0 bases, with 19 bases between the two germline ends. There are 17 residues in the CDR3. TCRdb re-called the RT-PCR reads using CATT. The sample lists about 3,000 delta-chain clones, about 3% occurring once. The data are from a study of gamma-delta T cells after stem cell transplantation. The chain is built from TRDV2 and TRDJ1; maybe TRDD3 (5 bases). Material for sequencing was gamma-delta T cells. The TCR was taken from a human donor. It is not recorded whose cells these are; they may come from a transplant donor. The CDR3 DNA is TGTGCCTGTGACTTCGTACTAGGGGGGGGGTACACCGATAAACTCATCTTT. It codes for CACDFVLGGGYTDKLIF.